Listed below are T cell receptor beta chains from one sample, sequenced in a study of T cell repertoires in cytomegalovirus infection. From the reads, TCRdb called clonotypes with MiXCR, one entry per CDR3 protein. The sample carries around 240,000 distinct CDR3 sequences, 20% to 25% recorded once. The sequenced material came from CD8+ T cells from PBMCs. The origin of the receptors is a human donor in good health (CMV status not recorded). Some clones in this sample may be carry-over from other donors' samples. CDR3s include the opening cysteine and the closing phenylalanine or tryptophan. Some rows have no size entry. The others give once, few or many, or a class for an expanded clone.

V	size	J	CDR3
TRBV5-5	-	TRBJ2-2	CASSLDTGSRELFF
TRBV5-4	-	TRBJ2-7	CASSLSNPYEQYF
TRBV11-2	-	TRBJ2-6	CASSLFPDPTGANVLTF
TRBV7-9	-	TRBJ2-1	CASSPRGAGGYNEQFF
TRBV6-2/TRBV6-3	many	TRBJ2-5	CASRPLTGETQYF
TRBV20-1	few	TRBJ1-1	CSAGDLNTEAFF
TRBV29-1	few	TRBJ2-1	CSGGLAGDNEQFF
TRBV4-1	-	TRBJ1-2	CASSQRQGDYGYTF
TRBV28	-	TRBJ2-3	CASSLGGEGWSTDTQYF
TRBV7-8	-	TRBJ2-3	CASSLAVAGAITDTQYF
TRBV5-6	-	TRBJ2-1	CASSLGKNEQFF
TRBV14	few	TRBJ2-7	CASSNFAGYEQYF
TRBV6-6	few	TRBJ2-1	CASSYFSSDEQFF
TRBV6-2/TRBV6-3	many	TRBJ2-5	CASTGSGTLETQYF
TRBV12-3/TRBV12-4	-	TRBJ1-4	CASALEKLFF
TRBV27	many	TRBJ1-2	CASSSLTGRNYGYTF
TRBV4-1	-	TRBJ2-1	CASSHGGGKYNEQFF
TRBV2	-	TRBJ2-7	CASSEPPTDREFYEQYF
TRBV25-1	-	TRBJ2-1	CASSELVGNEQFF
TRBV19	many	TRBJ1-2	CARIPGRTNYGYTF
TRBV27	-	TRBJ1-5	CASSPRKGGYNQPQHF
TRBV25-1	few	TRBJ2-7	CASSGDWVDEQYF
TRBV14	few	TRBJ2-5	CASSQLLQETQYF
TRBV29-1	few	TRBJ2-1	CSVLQGNEQFF
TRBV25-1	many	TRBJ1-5	CASSAGIPGQPQHF
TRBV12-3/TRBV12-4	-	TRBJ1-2	CATRGPTTGNYGYTF
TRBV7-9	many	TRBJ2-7	CASSLDRGEQYF
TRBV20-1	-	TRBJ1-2	CSAQLSGVQLGYYGYTF
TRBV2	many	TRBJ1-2	CASSEIGGPGGYTF
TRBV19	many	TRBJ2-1	CASSIGGGPYNEQFF
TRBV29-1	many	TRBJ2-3	CSVEEPGTMNTDTQYF
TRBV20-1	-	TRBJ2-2	CSAFRDQSNTGELFF
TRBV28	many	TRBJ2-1	CASQGSWSSYNEQFF
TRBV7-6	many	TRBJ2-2	CASSQTTGGTGELFF
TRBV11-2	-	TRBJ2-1	CASSLGGTSGVRSYNEQFF
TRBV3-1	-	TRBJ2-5	CASSRGGAWETQYF
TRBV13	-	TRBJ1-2	CASSLAGASQSYGYTF
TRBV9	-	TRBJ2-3	CASSGGRADTQYF
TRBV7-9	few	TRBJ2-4	CASSLGTGEDIQYF
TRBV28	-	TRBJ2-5	CASSYVLEQGAWETQYF
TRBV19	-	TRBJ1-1	CASSIAEAFPNTEAFF
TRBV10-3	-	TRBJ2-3	CAISELGDTQYF
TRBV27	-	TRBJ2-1	CASSLAPGFEYNEQFF
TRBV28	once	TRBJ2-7	CASAIGDTEQYF
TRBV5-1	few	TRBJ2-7	CASSLPLAGDPTYEQYF
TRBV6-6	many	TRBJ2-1	CASSYSSLRGNNEQFF
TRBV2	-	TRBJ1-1	CASSGPGLGLEGNTEAFF
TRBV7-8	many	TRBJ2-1	CASSLGTSVGEQFF
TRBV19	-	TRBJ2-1	CASSNGQYNEQFF
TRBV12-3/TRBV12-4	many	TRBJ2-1	CASSFPSGGEQFF
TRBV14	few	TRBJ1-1	CASSHWTGRAFF
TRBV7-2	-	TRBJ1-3	CASSLEVGASGNTIYF
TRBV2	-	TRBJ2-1	CASSAGEAPYNEQFF
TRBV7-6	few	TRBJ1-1	CASSSLEVGEAFF
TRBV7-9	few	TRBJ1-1	CASSLAQGGVTEAFF
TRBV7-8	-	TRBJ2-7	CASRIPLTGGRYEQYF
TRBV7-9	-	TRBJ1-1	CASSGSVTEAFF